A selection of T cell receptor beta chains follows, all from one sample in a study of T cell responses to AZD1222 COVID-19 vaccine. Assay used: immunoSEQ multiplex PCR; TCRdb lists only in-frame clones, some missing. The sample lists approximately 140,000 clones; roughly nine tenths were seen once. Specimen: peripheral blood, collected 28 days after the second AZD1222 dose. The source is an adult who received the AZD1222 COVID-19 vaccine. Both conserved end residues are trimmed from each CDR3. Fields, in order: clone size, J gene, V gene, CDR3 protein. Only part of the rows carry a size: once, few, many, or a class if the clone is expanded.

- | TRBJ2-3 | TRBV7-2 | ASSSHRQGTQY
once | TRBJ2-1 | TRBV15 | ATSRDPVNEQF
- | TRBJ2-2 | TRBV5-1 | ASSLDPNTGELF
- | TRBJ2-1 | TRBV7-6 | ASSVSYEQF
- | TRBJ1-2 | TRBV2 | ASKGRDYGYT
- | TRBJ2-7 | TRBV7-9 | ASSFGTSGDPYEQY
- | TRBJ1-1 | TRBV29-1 | SVGGRLAATEAF
- | TRBJ1-1 | TRBV19 | ASGFMSTEAF
- | TRBJ1-5 | TRBV6-5 | ASSPLQGSQPQH
- | TRBJ1-5 | TRBV9 | ASSVEGAFNQPQH
- | TRBJ1-3 | TRBV28 | ASRPGTGGALNTIY
- | TRBJ1-2 | TRBV6-6 | ASSRSVRVGGYGYT
- | TRBJ2-3 | TRBV7-3 | ASSQKISGGPGDTQY
- | TRBJ2-3 | TRBV6-4 | ASSPGLAGTDTQY
- | TRBJ1-6 | TRBV27 | ASSLRDRGSPLH